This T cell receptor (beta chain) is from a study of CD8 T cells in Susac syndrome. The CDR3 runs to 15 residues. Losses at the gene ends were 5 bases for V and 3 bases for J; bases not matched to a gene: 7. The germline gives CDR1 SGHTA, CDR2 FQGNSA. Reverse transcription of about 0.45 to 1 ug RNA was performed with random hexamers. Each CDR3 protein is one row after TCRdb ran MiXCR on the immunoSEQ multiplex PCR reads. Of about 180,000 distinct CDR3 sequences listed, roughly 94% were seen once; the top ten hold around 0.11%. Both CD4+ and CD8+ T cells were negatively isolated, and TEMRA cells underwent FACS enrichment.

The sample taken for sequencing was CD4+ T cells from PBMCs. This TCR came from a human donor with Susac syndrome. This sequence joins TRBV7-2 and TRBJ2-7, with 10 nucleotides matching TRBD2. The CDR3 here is CASSLPSGGRYEQYF. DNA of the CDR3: TGTGCCAGCAGCCTTCCTAGCGGGGGCCGCTACGAGCAGTACTTC.